This T cell receptor (beta chain) was obtained from a study of blood T cell repertoires in COVID-19. Trimming took 7 bases from V and 3 from J, leaving 19 bases between them. This CDR3 is built from 15 residues. Germline V gene lookup returns CDR1 LGHNT and CDR2 FRNRAP. Sequencing was performed with immunoSEQ multiplex PCR; in TCRdb, only in-frame clones are kept and a portion is missing. The sample gives 250,000 to 350,000 clones, around 90% of which show up once; about 18% is in the top ten. This chain joins TRBV12-5 and TRBJ2-7; D call uncertain. The specimen sequenced was PBMCs or T cells enriched from blood (not recorded which). This TCR was recovered from a woman aged 30 to 39 who had recovered from COVID-19. The CDR3 spells CASAPSEYRSYEQYF. In nucleotides, the CDR3 is TGTGCTAGTGCCCCCTCCGAGTACAGAAGCTACGAGCAGTACTTC.